Listed here are 14 T cell receptor beta chains from one sample, sequenced in a study of T-cell reconstitution after alpha-beta-depleted transplantation in children. Preparation of the TCRbeta library involved a method that used unique molecular identifiers. TCRdb re-called the PCR reads through MiXCR, storing one row per CDR3 protein. This table has about 200,000 distinct CDR3 sequences, approximately 17% appearing once. Sequencing used PBMCs, mostly from graft donor cells, obtained 360 days after TCRalphabeta/CD19-depleted stem cell transplant. All receptors come from a male patient between 2 and 10 years old who had a stem cell transplant for acute lymphoblastic leukemia, so the T cells may come from the graft donor.

This chain connects TRBV3-1 to TRBJ2-2; D may be TRBD1 or TRBD2 (6 bases each). CDR1 and CDR2 from the germline V gene are LGHDT and YNNKEL (reference sequence). This CDR3 region has 13 residues. Between the trimmed V and J ends, which lost 4 bases and 7 bases, there was a span of 10 bases. The CDR3, as DNA: TGTGCCAGCAGCCGGAAGGGGGGCGGGGAGCTGTTTTTT. This gives the protein CASSRKGGGELFF.

The table lists this clonotype with a few counts. This chain uses TRBV6-2 or TRBV6-3 with TRBJ2-3, with TRBD2 identical over 7 bases. Germline values: CDR1 MNHEY, CDR2 SVGEGT. The CDR3 is 16 residues long. J lost 0 bases, V lost 5 bases, and 8 bases had no gene match. Here the CDR3 reads CASSDRDYQSTDTQYF. CDR3 nucleotide sequence: TGTGCCAGCAGTGACCGGGACTACCAAAGCACAGATACGCAGTATTTT.

This clonotype was seen a handful of times. CDR3 region: CASSPSIGQGAGEQYF. Written as DNA, the CDR3 is TGTGCCAGCAGTCCATCTATAGGACAGGGGGCAGGAGAGCAGTACTTC. The rearrangement uses TRBV25-1 and TRBJ2-7, with TRBD1 matching 11 bases. Germline loops: CDR1 MGHDK, CDR2 SYGVNS. CDR3 length: 16 amino acids. V lost 5 bases, J lost 7 bases, and 13 bases stayed unmatched.

This clonotype was found many times. The chain employs TRBV7-8 and TRBJ1-2; D is undetermined. The germline gives CDR1 SGHVS, CDR2 FQNEAQ. V was pared by 5 bases and J by 3 bases, with 7 bases between. The CDR3 contains 12 residues. As DNA, the CDR3 is TGTGCCAGCAGCCCGGAGTACTATGGCTACACCTTC. This translates into CASSPEYYGYTF.

A few counts support this clonotype. The chain uses TRBV7-2 and TRBJ2-7; D is possibly TRBD2 (6 bases). Between the trimmed V and J ends, which lost 6 bases and 2 bases, there was a span of 11 bases. This CDR3 spans 13 amino acids. In germline, CDR1 is SGHTA, CDR2 FQGNSA. The CDR3 region has the DNA TGTGCCAGCAGGCCCCAGCGGGCCTACGAGCAGTACTTC. This sequence encodes CASRPQRAYEQYF. The whole variable domain, filled in from reference TRBV7-2 and TRBJ2-7, reads GAGVSQSPSNKVTEKGKDVELRCDPISGHTALYWYRQSLGQGLEFLIYFQGNSAPDKSGLPSDRFSAERTGGSVSTLTIQRTQQEDSAVYLCASRPQRAYEQYFGPGTRLTVT.

The chain has TRBV9 and TRBJ2-1; 10 bases line up with TRBD1. V dropped 2 bases and J dropped 4; count of bases not matched to a gene: 3. The CDR3 runs 15 residues. CDR1 is SGDLS, CDR2 YYNGEE, per germline. The CDR3 coding sequence is TGTGCCAGCAGCGTTGGACAGGGGGGTTACAATGAGCAGTTCTTC. Encoded protein: CASSVGQGGYNEQFF.

V gene TRBV7-6 combines with J gene TRBJ1-3; D call uncertain. Trimming cost V 4 bases and J 2 bases, with 9 bases left between them. CDR3 length equals 14 residues. Looked up from germline, CDR1 is SGHVS and CDR2 is FNYEAQ. The DNA of the CDR3 is TGTGCCAGCAGCTCCAGGAGTCCTGGAAACACCATATATTTT. It specifies CASSSRSPGNTIYF.

Concerning this clonotype itself: One end of the junction is discordant with germline, which a read error may explain. V is TRBV6-2 or TRBV6-3 and J is TRBJ2-2; D is unresolved. CDR3 size: 14 residues. Germline values: CDR1 MNHEY, CDR2 SVGEGT. The CDR3, as DNA: TGTGCCAGCAGCTACTCCGCGGAAACCGGGGAGCTGTTTTTT. Translated, it gives CASSYSAETGELFF.

This clonotype has more than one count but fewer than ten. The chain carries TRBV5-1 and TRBJ2-2; D is ambiguous. Trimming shortened V by 4 bases and J by 7 bases, and 11 bases separated the two germline ends. In germline, CDR1 is SGHRS, CDR2 YFSETQ. CDR3 size: 13 residues. The CDR3 reads CASSLDIGGELFF. The CDR3, as DNA: TGCGCCAGCAGCCTCGATATCGGCGGGGAGCTGTTTTTT.

This clonotype appeared a single time. The chain combines TRBV10-2 with TRBJ1-5, with 7 bases fitting TRBD1. This CDR3 is 13 amino acids long. V lost 5 bases, J lost 6 bases, and 4 bases stayed unmatched. In germline, CDR1 is WSHSY, CDR2 SAAADI. The DNA of the CDR3 is TGCGCCAGCAGTACAGGGGAGGGTCAGCCCCAGCATTTT. Translation gives CASSTGEGQPQHF.

This clonotype occurred a few times. The chain recombines TRBV13 with TRBJ1-1; D is undetermined. Germline lookup yields CDR1 PRHDT and CDR2 FYEKMQ (reference sequence). V lost 0 bases and J 7 bases, leaving 9 bases between the germline ends. The CDR3 is 13 residues long. CDR3 region: CASSLGSGLEAFF. As DNA, the CDR3 is TGTGCCAGCAGCTTAGGCTCGGGTCTTGAAGCTTTCTTT.

The chain joins TRBV7-9 to TRBJ1-1, with 9 nucleotides matching TRBD1. CDR3 size: 16 residues. Germline trimming cut 2 bases from V and 1 base from J; bases unmatched to any gene: 5. The germline CDR1 and CDR2 sequences are SEHNR and FQNEAQ (reference sequence). The CDR3 DNA follows: TGTGCCAGCAGCTTATCCGGACAGGGGCAGAACACTGAAGCTTTCTTT. Its protein product is CASSLSGQGQNTEAFF. Filled out from reference TRBV7-9 and TRBJ1-1, the complete variable domain reads DTGVSQNPRHKITKRGQNVTFRCDPISEHNRLYWYRQTLGQGPEFLTYFQNEAQLEKSRLLSDRFSAERPKGSFSTLEIQRTEQGDSAMYLCASSLSGQGQNTEAFFGQGTRLTVV.

This clonotype has a handful of counts. The J gene is TRBJ2-3, the V gene TRBV20-1, with TRBD2 identical over 7 bases. CDR1 is DFQATT and CDR2 is SNEGSKA in the germline V gene (reference sequence). The CDR3 runs to 15 residues. CDR3 nucleotides: TGCAGCCTCTATGGGGAGACAGCGGGGACAGATACGCAGTATTTT. This codes for CSLYGETAGTDTQYF.

This clonotype has more than one count but fewer than ten. V usage is TRBV20-1 and J usage is TRBJ1-2, with D tentatively TRBD1 (5 bases). Per the germline V gene, CDR1 is DFQATT and CDR2 is SNEGSKA (reference sequence). V was cut by 2 bases and J by 8 bases, with 15 bases left in between. CDR3 length equals 13 residues. The CDR3 DNA sequence: TGCAGTGCTAGACGGGGCCCTGCCAACGGCTACACCTTC. Its protein is CSARRGPANGYTF.